These 25 T cell receptor beta chains share one sample of origin, sequenced in a study of T cell changes during pregnancy in multiple sclerosis. Measured with immunoSEQ multiplex PCR; TCRdb has only the in-frame clones, and not every one. Among approximately 100,000 clones listed, 80% to 95% were seen once. Material: peripheral blood, obtained after pregnancy. Source of these receptors: a female donor with multiple sclerosis, enrolled in a pregnancy study.

CDR3 DNA sequence: TGCAGCGTACTGCCAACAGGGGTCCCTGAAGCTTTCTTT. This translates into CSVLPTGVPEAFF. V usage is TRBV29-1 and J usage is TRBJ1-1; 7 bases align to TRBD1. The CDR3 covers 13 residues. Germline V gene lookup returns CDR1 SQVTM and CDR2 ANQGSEA. The V gene end was trimmed by 6 bases and the J gene end by 6 bases; junction bases not matched to a gene: 10.

This chain uses TRBV27 with TRBJ2-7; tentatively, D is TRBD2 (6 bases). Germline values: CDR1 MNHEY, CDR2 SMNVEV (reference sequence). The germline V and J ends were trimmed by 6 bases and 3 bases, with 15 bases remaining between them. The CDR3 is 14 amino acids. CDR3 residues: CASRGGTAIYEQYF. DNA for the CDR3: TGTGCCAGCAGGGGGGGAACAGCAATCTACGAGCAGTACTTC.

The rearrangement uses TRBV5-4 and TRBJ2-6; D gene unclear. CDR3 size: 14 residues. Trimming stripped 7 bases from V and 1 base from J, with 9 bases between. Germline V lookup: CDR1 SGHNT, CDR2 YYREEE (reference sequence). The CDR3 DNA follows: TGTGCCAGCGCCCCAGGTTCTGGGGCCAACGTCCTGACTTTC. Translation: CASAPGSGANVLTF.

This clone was detected only a few times. The chain recombines TRBV10-3 with TRBJ2-3; TRBD1 matches 9 bases. Trimming took 6 bases from V and 1 from J; bases not matched to a gene: 11. This CDR3 spans 17 amino acids. Germline V gene lookup returns CDR1 ENHRY and CDR2 SYGVKD. CDR3 DNA: TGTGCCATCAGGAGGGACAGGGAATGGCGGGGCACAGATACGCAGTATTTT. Its translation is CAIRRDREWRGTDTQYF.

J is TRBJ2-3 and V is TRBV12-5; 9 bases agree with TRBD2. The CDR3 is 14 residues long. Germline CDR1 is LGHNT and CDR2 is FRNRAP. After removal of 5 bases from V and 4 bases from J, the junction contained 4 bases not matched to a gene. The CDR3 loop reads CASGAGGLADTQYF. DNA of the CDR3: TGTGCTAGTGGTGCGGGGGGGTTGGCAGATACGCAGTATTTT.

The J gene is TRBJ1-3, the V gene TRBV4-1; 9 nucleotides align to TRBD1. Trimming cost V 4 bases and J 4 bases; bases outside gene matches: 8. This CDR3 region has 16 residues. Per the germline V gene, CDR1 is MGHRA and CDR2 is YSYEKL. The CDR3 nucleotides are TGCGCCAGCAGCCGACCCGGGACAGGGAGAGGAAACACCATATATTTT. The encoded protein is CASSRPGTGRGNTIYF.

The chain has TRBV19 and TRBJ1-2; D unresolved. The V gene lost 2 bases and the J gene lost 6 bases, with 13 bases spanning the gap. CDR1 is LNHDA and CDR2 is SQIVND in the germline V gene (reference sequence). There are 14 residues in the CDR3. CDR3 nucleotides: TGTGCCAGTAGTATACGAGGGTTGACGGATGGCTACACCTTC. Translated: CASSIRGLTDGYTF. Using reference TRBV19 and TRBJ1-2 for the parts outside the CDR3, the full variable domain is DGGITQSPKYLFRKEGQNVTLSCEQNLNHDAMYWYRQDPGQGLRLIYYSQIVNDFQKGDIAEGYSVSREKKESFPLTVTSAQKNPTAFYLCASSIRGLTDGYTFGSGTRLTVV.

The genes are TRBV11-3 and TRBJ2-7; D is perhaps TRBD1 (6 bases). This CDR3 contains 14 residues. Trimming stripped 1 base from V and 6 bases from J, with 13 bases between. Germline V gene data show CDR1 as SGHNT and CDR2 as YENEEA. In nucleotides, the CDR3 is TGTGCCAGCAGCTTAGGCGAGGGGGATCGCGAGCAGTACTTC. Its protein product is CASSLGEGDREQYF.

The chain uses TRBV5-1 and TRBJ1-3; unclear D gene. This CDR3 is 13 amino acids long. Germline V gene lookup returns CDR1 SGHRS and CDR2 YFSETQ. V lost 0 bases and J 5 bases, leaving 6 bases between the germline ends. The CDR3 DNA is TGCGCCAGCAGCTTGGACATACGAAACACCATATATTTT. Translation: CASSLDIRNTIYF.

The gene calls are TRBV11-2 and TRBJ1-1, with 7 bases fitting TRBD1. The J segment lost 1 base and the V segment lost 6 bases, leaving 5 bases of the junction unmatched. There are 14 residues in the CDR3. Germline CDR1 is SGHAT and CDR2 is FQNNGV. The CDR3 spells CASRRQGSNTEAFF. The DNA of the CDR3 is TGTGCCAGCAGGAGACAGGGATCGAACACTGAAGCTTTCTTT.

This chain joins TRBV4-1 and TRBJ2-2; 7 positions match TRBD1. J lost 4 bases, V lost 1 base, and 6 bases had no gene match. The CDR3 extends over 16 amino acids. CDR1 MGHRA and CDR2 YSYEKL come from the germline V gene. In DNA, the CDR3 is TGCGCCAGCAGCCAAGGTACCCAGGGGGTCACCGGGGAGCTGTTTTTT. Translation gives CASSQGTQGVTGELFF.

This clone has just one count. CDR3 in DNA: TGTGCCAGCAGACGGTTACTCCCGGGGCAAGAGACCCAGTACTTC. Encoded protein: CASRRLLPGQETQYF. The chain joins TRBV7-9 to TRBJ2-5, with D maybe TRBD2 (5 bases). CDR1 SEHNR and CDR2 FQNEAQ come from the germline V gene (reference sequence). The CDR3 spans 15 residues. V lost 6 bases to trimming and J lost 2 bases, with 16 bases between them.

The CDR3 sequence is CASSEWVQADMNTEAFF. The CDR3 DNA follows: TGTGCCAGCAGTGAATGGGTTCAGGCAGACATGAACACTGAAGCTTTCTTT. The V and J genes are TRBV6-1 and TRBJ1-1; no reliable D call. With 2 bases removed from V and 0 bases from J, the gap between germline ends came to 16 bases. The CDR3 sequence is 17 residues long. The germline CDR1 and CDR2 sequences are MNHNS and SASEGT.

The rearrangement joins TRBV9 to TRBJ1-4, with D hard to call. The CDR3 sequence is 15 residues long. The V and J ends lost 1 base and 0 bases respectively, with 7 bases between them. Germline V gene lookup returns CDR1 SGDLS and CDR2 YYNGEE. CDR3: CASSVSGATNEKLFF. As DNA, the CDR3 is TGTGCCAGCAGCGTATCTGGAGCAACTAATGAAAAACTGTTTTTT. Drawing the rest from reference TRBV9 and TRBJ1-4, the complete variable domain is DSGVTQTPKHLITATGQRVTLRCSPRSGDLSVYWYQQSLDQGLQFLIQYYNGEERAKGNILERFSAQQFPDLHSELNLSSLELGDSALYFCASSVSGATNEKLFFGSGTQLSVL.

The V and J genes are TRBV6-6 and TRBJ2-3; maybe TRBD2 (7 bases). The germline V and J ends were trimmed by 7 bases and 2 bases, with 13 bases remaining between them. CDR1 and CDR2 (germline): MNHNY, SVGAGI (reference sequence). The CDR3 totals 14 residues. Written as DNA, the CDR3 is TGTGCCAGCAAAACCGGGGGGCCCACAGATACGCAGTATTTT. Encoded protein: CASKTGGPTDTQYF.

The chain employs TRBV4-1 and TRBJ2-2, with 13 bases fitting TRBD2. The V gene's germline CDR1 is MGHRA and CDR2 YSYEKL. The CDR3 has 18 residues. Trimming removed 4 bases from V and 0 bases from J; junction bases left unmatched: 5. Written as DNA, the CDR3 is TGCGCCAGCAGCCCGGGACTAGCGGGGCCCGCGAACACCGGGGAGCTGTTTTTT. Translating gives CASSPGLAGPANTGELFF.

The genes are TRBV5-8 and TRBJ2-1, with D perhaps TRBD2 (5 bases). This CDR3 spans 14 amino acids. From germline, CDR1 is SGHTS and CDR2 YDEGEE. The ends were cut back, 4 bases at V and 6 bases at J, with 14 bases in the middle. The CDR3 protein is CASSPRPGFNEQFF. Here the CDR3 DNA reads TGTGCCAGCAGCCCTAGACCGGGGTTCAATGAGCAGTTCTTC.

CDR3 sequence: CTSSRGQGSYEQYF. Written as DNA, the CDR3 is TGCACCAGCAGCCGCGGACAGGGGTCCTACGAGCAGTACTTC. The chain has TRBV1 and TRBJ2-7; the table names TRBD1, a call not compared with the DNA. TRBV1 is deemed a pseudogene. This CDR3 comprises 14 residues.

This chain joins TRBV10-3 and TRBJ2-1, with 7 bases identical to TRBD1. Germline V lookup: CDR1 ENHRY, CDR2 SYGVKD. V lost 0 bases to trimming and J lost 10 bases; unmatched junction nucleotides: 15. The CDR3 sequence is 17 residues long. The CDR3 DNA follows: TGTGCCATCAGTGAGTCAGAAGGGGGCCCCACCTTTGGGGAGCAGTTCTTC. Translated, it gives CAISESEGGPTFGEQFF.

The rearrangement joins TRBV2 to TRBJ1-1; D may be TRBD1 (6 bases). Per the germline V gene, CDR1 is SNHLY and CDR2 is FYNNEI. This CDR3 contains 12 residues. Trimming left V 6 bases short and J 8 bases short, with 13 bases between. The CDR3 nucleotides read TGTGCCAGCAGGGGAGGGGGGACGGAAGCTTTCTTT. Protein sequence: CASRGGGTEAFF.

The CDR3 reads CASSDTGFYGYTF. The DNA of the CDR3 is TGTGCCAGCAGCGATACAGGGTTCTATGGCTACACCTTC. This chain connects TRBV14 to TRBJ1-2; tentatively, D is TRBD1 (6 bases). Trimming took 5 bases from V and 4 from J, leaving 11 bases between them. The germline CDR1 and CDR2 sequences are SGHDN and FVKESK. The CDR3 has 13 residues.

This clone was seen a single time. This rearrangement joins TRBV27 to TRBJ2-1, with TRBD1 matching 10 bases. J lost 7 bases, V lost 3 bases, and 9 bases had no gene match. The CDR3 spans 16 residues. From germline, CDR1 is MNHEY and CDR2 SMNVEV (reference sequence). CDR3 coding DNA: TGTGCCAGCAGTTTTCTCGGGACAGGGGAGAATAATGAGCAGTTCTTC. Its translation is CASSFLGTGENNEQFF.

The chain employs TRBV6-5 and TRBJ1-2; perhaps TRBD1 as D (5 bases). Trimming left V 2 bases short and J 5 bases short, with 15 bases between. This CDR3 comprises 15 residues. Per the germline V gene, CDR1 is MNHEY and CDR2 is SVGAGI. CDR3 sequence reads: CASSYTTGRGYGYTF. DNA for the CDR3: TGTGCCAGCAGTTACACTACGGGTAGGGGATATGGCTACACCTTC.

The genes are TRBV7-3 and TRBJ2-3, with TRBD2 identical over 7 bases. Germline loops: CDR1 SGHTA, CDR2 FQGTGA. The length of the CDR3 is 15 residues. The V segment lost 0 bases and the J segment 3 bases; nucleotides outside the gene matches: 3. CDR3 in DNA: TGTGCCAGCAGCTTAACCCTAGCGGAAACAGATACGCAGTATTTT. Translated: CASSLTLAETDTQYF.

The chain couples TRBV6-5 to TRBJ1-2, with D perhaps matching TRBD1 (5 bases). CDR3 length: 14 amino acids. CDR1 is MNHEY and CDR2 is SVGAGI in the germline V gene. Trimming shortened V by 0 bases and J by 5 bases, and 10 bases separated the two germline ends. This CDR3 reads CASSYSGGGYGYTF. The CDR3 DNA sequence: TGTGCCAGCAGTTACTCGGGCGGGGGTTATGGCTACACCTTC.